This T cell receptor beta chain was sequenced for a study of blood T cell repertoires in COVID-19 (dated by TCRdb to the early 2020s). For the study in its entirety: Samples from collaborators originated in the United States, Italy and Spain and spanned both the acute and convalescent phases of COVID-19. The material from the prospective study consisted of cDNA or gDNA derived from T cells, B-cell-depleted T cells, or PBMCs. The dataset comprised deeply sampled blood TCRbeta repertoires from subjects exposed to, actively infected with, or recovered from COVID-19. The repertoires were released in a freely available public database meant as a resource for research on the immune response to SARS-CoV-2. Samples were obtained from the ongoing ImmuneRACE study (first 160 participants) and from about 1,300 subjects provided by 6 global collaborators. The sample metadata nearly always contained a de-identified subject ID, COVID-19 status, age in years and sex. HLA class I and class II types, where available, came from metadata supplied by the sample provider rather than from assay-based typing. What the authors observed across the whole study: The quantity of clinical and demographic metadata differed by source and by participant and was supplied without curation.

TCRbeta CDR3 regions were amplified from genomic DNA using the immunoSEQ Assay, a bias-controlled multiplex PCR. Regarding the original processing steps: The number of nucleated cells in each sample was estimated by amplification of reference gene primers within the assay. To quantify the absolute abundance of each unique TCRbeta CDR3 rearrangement, sequence reads were collapsed and filtered. For each sample, productive Simpson clonality was calculated by taking the square root of Simpson's diversity index across productive rearrangements. The source is immuneACCESS, and TCRdb retained only in-frame sequences with V and J called. Part of the clones is not carried over; for the studies checked, unresolved V genes explain less than half of this, and the remainder is unexplained. V and J calls and clone size are those listed in that table; D and trimming were worked out from the DNA. The sample includes fewer than 250,000 clones, with 90% observed a single time. More than 13% of the sample is in the top ten clones.

Turning to this clone: Its antigen is currently not known. Base qualities are not recorded, but no much larger clone differs from it by a single base.

In the prospective study, participants were roughly 18 to 95 years old, resided in about 25 geographic areas of the United States, and were enrolled through a virtual design. In the prospective study, participants were assigned to cohorts based on the clinical history participants reported in a screening survey and a study questionnaire. Exposed participants had been in contact, within 2 weeks of entering the study, with a person who had a PCR-confirmed or clinician-diagnosed case of COVID-19. Mobile phlebotomists in the prospective study collected whole blood, serum and a nasopharyngeal or oropharyngeal swab from every participant. Participants in the prospective study had the option to provide additional blood draws and questionnaires over an approximately 2-month period. Blood samples from the prospective study were shipped frozen or at room temperature prior to DNA extraction. The CDR3 spans 13 residues, from the cysteine through the phenylalanine. The entry retains the CDR3 DNA only, 39 bases that are in frame from base 1. Cut back by 2 bases and 5 bases, the V and J ends lie 8 bases apart. From a lookup of the germline V gene (reference sequence), CDR1 and CDR2 are SEHNR and FQNEAQ.

The V and J genes are TRBV7-9 and TRBJ2-3; a weak D assignment points to TRBD2 (5 bases agree). This TCR came from a man between 25 and 39 years old who had been exposed to COVID-19. The specimen was PBMCs or T cells enriched from blood (not recorded which). The DNA sequence is given as TGTGCCAGCAGCTTAATGGGGAGAGATACGCAGTATTTT. This translates into CASSLMGRDTQYF.